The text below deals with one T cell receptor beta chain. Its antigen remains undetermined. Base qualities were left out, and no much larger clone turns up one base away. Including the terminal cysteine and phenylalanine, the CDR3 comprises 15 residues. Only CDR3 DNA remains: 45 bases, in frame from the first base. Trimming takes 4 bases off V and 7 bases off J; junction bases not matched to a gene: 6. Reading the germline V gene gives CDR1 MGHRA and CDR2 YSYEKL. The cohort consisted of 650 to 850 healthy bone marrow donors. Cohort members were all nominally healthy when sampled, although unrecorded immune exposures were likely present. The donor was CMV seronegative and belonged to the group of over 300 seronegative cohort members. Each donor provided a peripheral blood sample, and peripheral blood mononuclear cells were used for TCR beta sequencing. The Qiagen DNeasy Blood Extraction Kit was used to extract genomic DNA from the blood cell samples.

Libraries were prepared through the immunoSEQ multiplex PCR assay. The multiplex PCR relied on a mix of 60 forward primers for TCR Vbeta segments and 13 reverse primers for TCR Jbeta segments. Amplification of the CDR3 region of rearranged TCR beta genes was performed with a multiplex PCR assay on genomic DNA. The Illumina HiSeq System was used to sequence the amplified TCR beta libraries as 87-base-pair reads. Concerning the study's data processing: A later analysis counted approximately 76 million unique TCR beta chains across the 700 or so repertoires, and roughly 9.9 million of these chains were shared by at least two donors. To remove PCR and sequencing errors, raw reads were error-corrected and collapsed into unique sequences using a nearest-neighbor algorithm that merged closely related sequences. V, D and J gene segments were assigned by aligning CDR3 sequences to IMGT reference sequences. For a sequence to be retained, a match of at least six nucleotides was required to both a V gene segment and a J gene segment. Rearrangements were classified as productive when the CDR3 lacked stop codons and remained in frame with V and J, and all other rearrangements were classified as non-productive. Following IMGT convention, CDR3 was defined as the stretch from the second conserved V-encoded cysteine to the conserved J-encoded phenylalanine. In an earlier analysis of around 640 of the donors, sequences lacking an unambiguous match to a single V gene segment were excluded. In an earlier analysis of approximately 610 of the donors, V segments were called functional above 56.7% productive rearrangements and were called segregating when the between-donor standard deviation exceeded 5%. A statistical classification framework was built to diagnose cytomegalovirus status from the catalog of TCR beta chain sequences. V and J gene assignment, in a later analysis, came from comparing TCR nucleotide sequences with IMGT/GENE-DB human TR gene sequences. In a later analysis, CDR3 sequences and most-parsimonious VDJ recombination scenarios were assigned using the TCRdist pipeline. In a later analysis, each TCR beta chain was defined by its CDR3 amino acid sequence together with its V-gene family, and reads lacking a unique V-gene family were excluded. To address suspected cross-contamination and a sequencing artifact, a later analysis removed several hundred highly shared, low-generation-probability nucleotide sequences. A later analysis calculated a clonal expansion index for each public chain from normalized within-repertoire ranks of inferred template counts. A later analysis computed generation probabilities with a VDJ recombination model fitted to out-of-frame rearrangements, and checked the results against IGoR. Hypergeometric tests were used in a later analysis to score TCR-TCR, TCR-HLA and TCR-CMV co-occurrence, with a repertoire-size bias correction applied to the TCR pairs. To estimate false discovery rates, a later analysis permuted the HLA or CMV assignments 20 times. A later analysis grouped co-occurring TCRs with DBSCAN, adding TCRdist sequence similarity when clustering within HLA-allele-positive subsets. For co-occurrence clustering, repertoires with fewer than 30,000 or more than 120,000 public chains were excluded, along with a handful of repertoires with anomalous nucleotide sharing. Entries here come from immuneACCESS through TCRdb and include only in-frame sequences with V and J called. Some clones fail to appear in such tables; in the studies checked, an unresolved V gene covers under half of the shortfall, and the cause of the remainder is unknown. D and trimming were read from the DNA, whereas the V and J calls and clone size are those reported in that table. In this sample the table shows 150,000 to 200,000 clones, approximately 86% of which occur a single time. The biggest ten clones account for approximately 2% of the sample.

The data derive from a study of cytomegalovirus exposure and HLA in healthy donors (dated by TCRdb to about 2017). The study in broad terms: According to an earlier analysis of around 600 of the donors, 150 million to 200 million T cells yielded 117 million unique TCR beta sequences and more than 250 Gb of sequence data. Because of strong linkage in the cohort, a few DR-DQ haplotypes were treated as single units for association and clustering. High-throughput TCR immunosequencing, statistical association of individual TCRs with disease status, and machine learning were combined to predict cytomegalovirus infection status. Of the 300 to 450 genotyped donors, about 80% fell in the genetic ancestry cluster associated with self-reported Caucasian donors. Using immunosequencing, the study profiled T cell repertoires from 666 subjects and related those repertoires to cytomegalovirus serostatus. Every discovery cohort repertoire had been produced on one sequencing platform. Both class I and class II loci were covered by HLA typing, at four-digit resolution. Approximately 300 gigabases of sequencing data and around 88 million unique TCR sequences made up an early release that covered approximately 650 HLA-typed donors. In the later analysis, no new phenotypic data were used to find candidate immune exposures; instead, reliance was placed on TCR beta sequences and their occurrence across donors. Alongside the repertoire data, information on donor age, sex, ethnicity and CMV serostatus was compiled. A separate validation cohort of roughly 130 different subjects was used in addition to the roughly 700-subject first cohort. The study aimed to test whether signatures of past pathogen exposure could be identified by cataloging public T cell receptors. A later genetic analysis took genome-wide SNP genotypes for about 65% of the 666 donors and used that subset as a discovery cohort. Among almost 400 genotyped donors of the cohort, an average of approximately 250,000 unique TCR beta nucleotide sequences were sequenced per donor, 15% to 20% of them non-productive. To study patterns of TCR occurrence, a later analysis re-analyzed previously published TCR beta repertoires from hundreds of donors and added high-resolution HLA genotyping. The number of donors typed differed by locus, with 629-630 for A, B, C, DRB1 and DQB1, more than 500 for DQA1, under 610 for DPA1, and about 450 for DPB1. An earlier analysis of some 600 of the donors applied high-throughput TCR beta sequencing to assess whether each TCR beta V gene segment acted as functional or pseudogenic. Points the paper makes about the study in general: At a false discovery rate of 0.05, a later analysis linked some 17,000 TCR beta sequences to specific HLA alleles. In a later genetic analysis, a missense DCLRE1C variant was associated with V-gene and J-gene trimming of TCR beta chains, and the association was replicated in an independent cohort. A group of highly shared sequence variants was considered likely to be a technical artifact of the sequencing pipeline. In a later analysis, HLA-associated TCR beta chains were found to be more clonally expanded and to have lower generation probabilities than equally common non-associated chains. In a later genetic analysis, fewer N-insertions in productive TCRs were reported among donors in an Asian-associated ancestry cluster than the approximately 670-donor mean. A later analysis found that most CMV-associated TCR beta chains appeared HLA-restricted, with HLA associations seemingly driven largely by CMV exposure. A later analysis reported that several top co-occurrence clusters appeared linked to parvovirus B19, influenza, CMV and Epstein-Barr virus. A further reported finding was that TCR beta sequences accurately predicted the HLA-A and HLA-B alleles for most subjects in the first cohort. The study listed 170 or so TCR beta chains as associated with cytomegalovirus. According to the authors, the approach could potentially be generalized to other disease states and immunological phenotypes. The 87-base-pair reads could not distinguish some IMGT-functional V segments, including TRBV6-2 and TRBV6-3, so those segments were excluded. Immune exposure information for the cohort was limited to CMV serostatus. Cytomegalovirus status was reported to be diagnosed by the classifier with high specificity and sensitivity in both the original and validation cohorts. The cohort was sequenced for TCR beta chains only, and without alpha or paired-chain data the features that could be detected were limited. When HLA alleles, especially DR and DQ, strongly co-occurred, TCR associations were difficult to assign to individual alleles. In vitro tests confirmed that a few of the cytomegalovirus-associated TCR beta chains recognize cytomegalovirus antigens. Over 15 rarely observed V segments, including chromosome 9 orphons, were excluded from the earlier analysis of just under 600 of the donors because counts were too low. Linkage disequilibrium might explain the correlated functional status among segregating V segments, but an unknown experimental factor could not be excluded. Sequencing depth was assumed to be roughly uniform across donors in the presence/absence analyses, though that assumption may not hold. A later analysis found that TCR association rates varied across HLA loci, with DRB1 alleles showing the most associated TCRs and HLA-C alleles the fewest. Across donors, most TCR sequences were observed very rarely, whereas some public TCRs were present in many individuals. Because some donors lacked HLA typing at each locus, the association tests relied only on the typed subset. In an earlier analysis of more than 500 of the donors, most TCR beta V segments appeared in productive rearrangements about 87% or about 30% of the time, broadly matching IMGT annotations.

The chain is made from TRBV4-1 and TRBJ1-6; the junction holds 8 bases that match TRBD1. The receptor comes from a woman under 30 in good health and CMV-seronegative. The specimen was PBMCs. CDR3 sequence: CASSLRDRTNSPLHF. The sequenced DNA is TGCGCCAGCAGCCTCCGGGACAGGACAAATTCACCCCTCCACTTT.